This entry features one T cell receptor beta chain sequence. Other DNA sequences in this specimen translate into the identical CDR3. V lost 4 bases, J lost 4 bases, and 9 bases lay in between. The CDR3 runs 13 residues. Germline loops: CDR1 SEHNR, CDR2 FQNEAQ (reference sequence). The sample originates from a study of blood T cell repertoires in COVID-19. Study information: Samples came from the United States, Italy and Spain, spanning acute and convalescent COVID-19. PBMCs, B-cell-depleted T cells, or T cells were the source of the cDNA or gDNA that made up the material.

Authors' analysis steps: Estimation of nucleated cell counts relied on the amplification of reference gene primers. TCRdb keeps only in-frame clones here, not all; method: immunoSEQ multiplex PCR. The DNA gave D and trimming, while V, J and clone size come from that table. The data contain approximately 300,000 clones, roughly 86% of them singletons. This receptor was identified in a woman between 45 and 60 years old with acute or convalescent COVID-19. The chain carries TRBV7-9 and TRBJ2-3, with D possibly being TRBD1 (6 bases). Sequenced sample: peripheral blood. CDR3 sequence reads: CASSSRGPDTQYF. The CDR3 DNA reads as TGTGCCAGCAGCTCCAGGGGCCCAGATACGCAGTATTTT.